This T cell receptor (beta chain) originates from a study of blood T cell repertoires in COVID-19. Study background: COVID-19 samples from acute and convalescent phases originated in the United States, Italy and Spain. In each case, the material was cDNA or gDNA derived from T cells, B-cell-depleted T cells, or PBMCs.

The germline V gene encodes CDR1 MNHEY and CDR2 SVGAGI. V dropped 4 bases and J dropped 4 bases, with 10 bases sitting between them. The CDR3 has 13 amino acids. Original processing notes: Amplification of reference gene primers was used by the study to estimate nucleated cell counts. Libraries were prepared by immunoSEQ multiplex PCR; TCRdb keeps only in-frame clonotypes and omits some of them. The V and J calls and clone size are taken from that table; D and trimming were inferred from the DNA. The top ten hold less than 20% of the sample, which has around 130,000 clones, approximately 90% seen once.

This chain links TRBV6-5 with TRBJ1-2, with D uncertain. This sequence originates from a man aged 45-65 years with active or convalescent COVID-19. The sample was peripheral blood. The CDR3 bases are TGTGCCAGCAGTTTAGCCAGAACCTATGGCTACACCTTC. Protein product: CASSLARTYGYTF.